A single sample is the source of the 7 T cell receptor beta chains below, sequenced in a study of cytotoxic CD8 clonotypes in ibrutinib-treated CLL. Measured with immunoSEQ multiplex PCR; TCRdb has only the in-frame clones, and not every one. Of under 200,000 clones in the sample, 81% were seen once. Sequences were derived from PBMCs, sampled after 12 months of ibrutinib treatment. All receptors derive from a human donor with chronic lymphocytic leukemia.

The chain couples TRBV2 to TRBJ2-1; TRBD1 agrees at 7 bases. J was trimmed by 4 bases and V by 9 bases; bases with no gene match: 9. The CDR3 extends over 14 amino acids. Germline V gene lookup returns CDR1 SNHLY and CDR2 FYNNEI. The CDR3 bases are TGTGCCAGTCGACCGGGACAGAATTACAATGAGCAGTTCTTC. Its translation is CASRPGQNYNEQFF.

The chain is built from TRBV7-9 and TRBJ2-7; no definite D call. Trimming stripped 2 bases from V and 0 bases from J, with 8 bases between. CDR1 and CDR2 (germline): SEHNR, FQNEAQ (reference sequence). The length of the CDR3 is 14 residues. CDR3 sequence reads: CASSLPASSYEQYF. CDR3 sequence (DNA): TGTGCCAGCAGCTTACCCGCAAGCTCCTACGAGCAGTACTTC. The whole variable domain, remainder taken from reference TRBV7-9 and TRBJ2-7, is DTGVSQNPRHKITKRGQNVTFRCDPISEHNRLYWYRQTLGQGPEFLTYFQNEAQLEKSRLLSDRFSAERPKGSFSTLEIQRTEQGDSAMYLCASSLPASSYEQYFGPGTRLTVT.

V usage is TRBV5-4 and J usage is TRBJ2-1, with 7 positions matching TRBD1. Germline V lookup: CDR1 SGHNT, CDR2 YYREEE (reference sequence). The ends lost 2 bases at V and 0 bases at J; junction bases unmatched: 17. This CDR3 is 20 amino acids long. The CDR3 DNA sequence: TGTGCCAGCAGCTTACCCCGCAGAAGACAGGGCCGTGGCTCCTACAATGAGCAGTTCTTC. Protein product: CASSLPRRRQGRGSYNEQFF.

The V and J genes are TRBV6-5 and TRBJ1-1, with D perhaps matching TRBD1 (5 bases). Trimming cost V 6 bases and J 6 bases, with 14 bases left between them. CDR1 is MNHEY and CDR2 is SVGAGI in the germline V gene. The length of the CDR3 is 13 residues. Here the CDR3 DNA reads TGTGCCAGCAGCCTTCGGGGGAGGGCTGAAGCTTTCTTT. As protein: CASSLRGRAEAFF.

J is TRBJ1-2 and V is TRBV7-2; tentative D call: TRBD1 (6 bases). V lost 5 bases and J 0 bases, leaving 13 bases between the germline ends. The CDR3 contains 15 residues. The germline gives CDR1 SGHTA, CDR2 FQGNSA. CDR3 residues: CASSPFRGPNYGYTF. For the CDR3, the DNA is TGTGCCAGCAGCCCCTTCAGGGGACCTAACTATGGCTACACCTTC.

The chain combines TRBV29-1 with TRBJ1-1; 7 bases align to TRBD1. V lost 8 bases, J lost 4 bases, and 7 bases stayed unmatched. The CDR3 totals 12 residues. Germline CDR1 SQVTM, CDR2 ANQGSEA. The CDR3 spells CSTWTGTTEAFF. The CDR3 bases are TGCAGCACCTGGACAGGCACCACTGAAGCTTTCTTT.

The chain has TRBV6-5 and TRBJ1-4, with D maybe TRBD1 (5 bases). In germline, CDR1 is MNHEY, CDR2 SVGAGI. Trimming cost V 5 bases and J 2 bases, with 9 bases left between them. The CDR3 contains 14 residues. The CDR3 region is CASSAGSTNEKLFF. The CDR3 DNA reads as TGTGCCAGCAGTGCAGGGTCTACTAATGAAAAACTGTTTTTT.